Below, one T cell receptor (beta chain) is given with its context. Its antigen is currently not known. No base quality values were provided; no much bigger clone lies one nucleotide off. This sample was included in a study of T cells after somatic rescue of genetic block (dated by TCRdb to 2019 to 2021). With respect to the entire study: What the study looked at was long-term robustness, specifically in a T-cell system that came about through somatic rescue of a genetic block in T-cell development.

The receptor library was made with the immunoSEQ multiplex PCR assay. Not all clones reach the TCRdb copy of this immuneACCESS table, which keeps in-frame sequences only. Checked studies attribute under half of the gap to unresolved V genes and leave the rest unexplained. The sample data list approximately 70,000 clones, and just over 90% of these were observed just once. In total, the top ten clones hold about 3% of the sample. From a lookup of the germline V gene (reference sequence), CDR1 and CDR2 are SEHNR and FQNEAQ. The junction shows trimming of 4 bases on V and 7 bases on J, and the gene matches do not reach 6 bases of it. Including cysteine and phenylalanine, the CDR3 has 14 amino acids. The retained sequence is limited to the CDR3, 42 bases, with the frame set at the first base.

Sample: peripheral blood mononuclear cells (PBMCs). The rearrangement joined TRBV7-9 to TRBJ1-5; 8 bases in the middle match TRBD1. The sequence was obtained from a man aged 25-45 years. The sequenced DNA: TGTGCCAGCAGCTCGGACAGGGCGGACCAGCCCCAGCATTTT. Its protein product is CASSSDRADQPQHF.